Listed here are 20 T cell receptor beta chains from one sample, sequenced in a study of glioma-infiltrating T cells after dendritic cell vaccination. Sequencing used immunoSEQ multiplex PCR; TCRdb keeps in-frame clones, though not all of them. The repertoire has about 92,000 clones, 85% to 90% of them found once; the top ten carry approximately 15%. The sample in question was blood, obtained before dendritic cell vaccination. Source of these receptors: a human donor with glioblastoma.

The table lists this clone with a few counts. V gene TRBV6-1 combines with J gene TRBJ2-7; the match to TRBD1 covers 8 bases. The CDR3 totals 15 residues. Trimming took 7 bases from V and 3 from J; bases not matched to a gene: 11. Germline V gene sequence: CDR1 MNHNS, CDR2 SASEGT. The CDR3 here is CASIGLPDRDYEQYF. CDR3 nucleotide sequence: TGTGCCAGCATAGGTCTCCCGGACAGGGACTACGAGCAGTACTTC.

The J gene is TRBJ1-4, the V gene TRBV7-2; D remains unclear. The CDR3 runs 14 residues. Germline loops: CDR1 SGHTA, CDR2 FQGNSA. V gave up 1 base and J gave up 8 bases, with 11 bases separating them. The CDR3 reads CASSLGSGGEKLFF. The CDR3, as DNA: TGTGCCAGCAGCTTAGGGTCCGGAGGGGAAAAACTGTTTTTT.

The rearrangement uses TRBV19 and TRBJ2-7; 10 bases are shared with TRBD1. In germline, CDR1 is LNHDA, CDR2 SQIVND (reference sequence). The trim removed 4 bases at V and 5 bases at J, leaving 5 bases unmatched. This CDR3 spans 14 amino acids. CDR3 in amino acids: CASSRQGARDEQYF. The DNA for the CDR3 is TGTGCCAGTAGTAGACAGGGGGCACGCGACGAGCAGTACTTC.

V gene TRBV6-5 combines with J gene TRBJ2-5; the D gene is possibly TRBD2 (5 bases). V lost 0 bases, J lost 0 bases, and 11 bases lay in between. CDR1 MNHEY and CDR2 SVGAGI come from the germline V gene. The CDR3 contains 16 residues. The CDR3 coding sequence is TGTGCCAGCAGTTACTCCCCAGCGGATTACCAAGAGACCCAGTACTTC. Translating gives CASSYSPADYQETQYF.

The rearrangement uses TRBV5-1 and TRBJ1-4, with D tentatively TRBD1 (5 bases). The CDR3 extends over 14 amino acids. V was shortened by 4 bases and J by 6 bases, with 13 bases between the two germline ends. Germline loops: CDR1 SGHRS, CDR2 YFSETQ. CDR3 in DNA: TGCGCCAGCAGCGCTGGGGGGACGGATGAAAAACTGTTTTTT. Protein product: CASSAGGTDEKLFF.

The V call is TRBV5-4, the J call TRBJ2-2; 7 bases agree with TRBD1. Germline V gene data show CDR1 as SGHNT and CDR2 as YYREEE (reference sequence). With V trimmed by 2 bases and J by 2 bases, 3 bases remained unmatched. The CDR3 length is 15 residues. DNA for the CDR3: TGTGCCAGCAGCTTCGGGACAGATAACACCGGGGAGCTGTTTTTT. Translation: CASSFGTDNTGELFF. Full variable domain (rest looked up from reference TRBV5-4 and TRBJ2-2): ETGVTQSPTHLIKTRGQQVTLRCSSQSGHNTVSWYQQALGQGPQFIFQYYREEENGRGNFPPRFSGLQFPNYSSELNVNALELDDSALYLCASSFGTDNTGELFFGEGSRLTVL.

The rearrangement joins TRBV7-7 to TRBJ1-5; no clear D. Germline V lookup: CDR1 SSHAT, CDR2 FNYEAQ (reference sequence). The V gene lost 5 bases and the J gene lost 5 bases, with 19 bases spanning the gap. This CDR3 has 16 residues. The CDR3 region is CASSPDCKEDYQPQHF. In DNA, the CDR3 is TGTGCCAGCAGCCCCGATTGCAAGGAGGACTATCAGCCCCAGCATTTT.

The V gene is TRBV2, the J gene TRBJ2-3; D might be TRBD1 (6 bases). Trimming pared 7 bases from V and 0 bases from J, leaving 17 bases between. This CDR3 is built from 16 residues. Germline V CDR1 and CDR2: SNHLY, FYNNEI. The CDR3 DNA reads TGTGCCAGCATACAGACAGGCGGCCCGAGCACAGATACGCAGTATTTT. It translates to CASIQTGGPSTDTQYF.

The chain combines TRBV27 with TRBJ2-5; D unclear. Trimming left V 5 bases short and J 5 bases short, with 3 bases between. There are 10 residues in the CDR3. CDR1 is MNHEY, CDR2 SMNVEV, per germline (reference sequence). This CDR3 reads CASSRETQYF. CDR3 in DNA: TGTGCCAGCAGTCGGGAGACCCAGTACTTC.

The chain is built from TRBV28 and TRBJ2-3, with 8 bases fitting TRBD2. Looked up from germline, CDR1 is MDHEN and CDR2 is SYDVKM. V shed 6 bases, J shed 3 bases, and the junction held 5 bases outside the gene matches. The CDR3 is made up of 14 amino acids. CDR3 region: CASSEAGGTDTQYF. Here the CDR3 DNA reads TGTGCCAGCAGCGAGGCGGGAGGTACAGATACGCAGTATTTT.

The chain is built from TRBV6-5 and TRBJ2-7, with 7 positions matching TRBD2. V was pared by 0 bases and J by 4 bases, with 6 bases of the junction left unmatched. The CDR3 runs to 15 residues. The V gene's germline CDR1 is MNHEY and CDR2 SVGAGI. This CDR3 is CASSYSPGEGYEQYF. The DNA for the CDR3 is TGTGCCAGCAGTTACTCTCCCGGGGAGGGTTACGAGCAGTACTTC.

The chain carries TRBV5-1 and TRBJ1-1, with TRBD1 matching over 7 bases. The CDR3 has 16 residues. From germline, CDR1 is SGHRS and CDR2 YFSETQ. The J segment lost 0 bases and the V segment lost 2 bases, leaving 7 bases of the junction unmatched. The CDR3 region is CASSFQAGTVNTEAFF. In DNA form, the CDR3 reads TGCGCCAGCAGCTTCCAAGCCGGGACAGTGAACACTGAAGCTTTCTTT.

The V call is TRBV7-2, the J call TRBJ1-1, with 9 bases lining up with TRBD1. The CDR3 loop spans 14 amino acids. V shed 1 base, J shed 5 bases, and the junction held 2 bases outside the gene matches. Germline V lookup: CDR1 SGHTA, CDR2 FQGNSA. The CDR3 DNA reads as TGTGCCAGCAGCTTAGGACAGGGGGTGACTGAAGCTTTCTTT. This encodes CASSLGQGVTEAFF.

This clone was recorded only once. CDR3 nucleotides: TGTGCCAGCAGTTTAAGGGAAGGGGAGGGAGCGTACCAAGAGACCCAGTACTTC. Translating gives CASSLREGEGAYQETQYF. The rearrangement uses TRBV27 and TRBJ2-5; TRBD2 matches 7 bases. Losses at the gene ends were 2 bases for V and 0 bases for J; bases not matched to a gene: 12. The CDR3 has 18 amino acids. The V gene's germline CDR1 is MNHEY and CDR2 SMNVEV (reference sequence).

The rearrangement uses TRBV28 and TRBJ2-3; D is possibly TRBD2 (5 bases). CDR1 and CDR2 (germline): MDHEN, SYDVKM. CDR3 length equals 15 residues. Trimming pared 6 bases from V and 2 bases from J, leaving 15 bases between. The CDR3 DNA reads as TGTGCCAGCAGCCCAAAGGACTTATACACAGATACGCAGTATTTT. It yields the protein CASSPKDLYTDTQYF.

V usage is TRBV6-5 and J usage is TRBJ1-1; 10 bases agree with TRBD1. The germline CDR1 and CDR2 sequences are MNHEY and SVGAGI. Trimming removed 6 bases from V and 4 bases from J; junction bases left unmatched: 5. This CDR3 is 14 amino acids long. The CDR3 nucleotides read TGTGCCAGCAGAACCGGGACAGGGGTCACTGAAGCTTTCTTT. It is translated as CASRTGTGVTEAFF.

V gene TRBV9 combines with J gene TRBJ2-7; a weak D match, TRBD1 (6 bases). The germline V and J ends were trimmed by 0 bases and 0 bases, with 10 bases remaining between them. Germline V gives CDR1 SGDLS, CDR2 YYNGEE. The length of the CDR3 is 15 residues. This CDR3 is CASSVGQDSSYEQYF. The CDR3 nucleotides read TGTGCCAGCAGCGTAGGACAGGACAGCTCCTACGAGCAGTACTTC.

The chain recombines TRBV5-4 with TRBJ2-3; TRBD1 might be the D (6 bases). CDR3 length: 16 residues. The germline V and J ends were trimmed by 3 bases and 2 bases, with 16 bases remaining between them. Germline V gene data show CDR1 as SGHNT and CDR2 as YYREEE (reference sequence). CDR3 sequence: CASSSLTGTSTDTQYF. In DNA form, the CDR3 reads TGTGCCAGCAGCTCGCTTACCGGGACATCCACAGATACGCAGTATTTT.

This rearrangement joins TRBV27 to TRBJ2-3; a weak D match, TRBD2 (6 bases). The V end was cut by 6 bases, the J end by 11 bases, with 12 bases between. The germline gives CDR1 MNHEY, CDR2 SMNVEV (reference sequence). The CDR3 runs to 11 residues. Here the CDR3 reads CASSSSGGQYF. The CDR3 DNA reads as TGTGCCAGCAGCTCATCCGGGGGGCAGTATTTT.

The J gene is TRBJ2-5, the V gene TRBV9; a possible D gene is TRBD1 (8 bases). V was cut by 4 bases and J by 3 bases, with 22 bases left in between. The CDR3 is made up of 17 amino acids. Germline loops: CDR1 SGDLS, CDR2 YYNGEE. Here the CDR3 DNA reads TGTGCCAGCAGCCGGGGGGCAGGGGGCATGAAGAAAGAGACCCAGTACTTC. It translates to CASSRGAGGMKKETQYF.